Listed below are T cell receptor beta chains from one sample, sequenced in a study of cytotoxic CD8 clonotypes in ibrutinib-treated CLL. Here immunoSEQ multiplex PCR was the method, and the copy in TCRdb shows in-frame clones only, minus some. The data show around 330,000 clones, 60% to 80% seen once. The source material was PBMCs, sampled after 36 months of ibrutinib treatment. The source of these receptors is a human donor with chronic lymphocytic leukemia. Both conserved end residues are part of each CDR3. The D gene is left open where the match is weak. Size values are once, few and many counts, or a class for expanded clones, and some rows have none.

clone size	CDR3 length	V gene	D gene	J gene	CDR3 DNA	CDR3 protein
-	17	TRBV6-4	-	TRBJ1-1	TGTGCCAGCAGTGACCGGGTAAAATTGACTCGGAGCACTGAAGCTTTCTTT	CASSDRVKLTRSTEAFF
-	13	TRBV6-5	-	TRBJ2-2	TGTGCCAGCAGCCCGGCAAGGCACGGGGAGCTGTTTTTT	CASSPARHGELFF
-	13	TRBV6-5	TRBD1	TRBJ2-7	TGTGCCAGCAGTTCGGGACAGGGATACGAGCAGTACTTC	CASSSGQGYEQYF
few	12	TRBV29-1	-	TRBJ1-1	TGCAGCGTGGGTCAGGGTCGAACTGAAGCTTTCTTT	CSVGQGRTEAFF
-	15	TRBV18	-	TRBJ1-2	TGTGCCAGCTCACCTTTGGAGAGTGGGTACTATGGCTACACCTTC	CASSPLESGYYGYTF
-	15	TRBV5-1	-	TRBJ2-2	TGCGCCAGCAGTAGCAGGGCGGATAACACCGGGGAGCTGTTTTTT	CASSSRADNTGELFF
-	15	TRBV7-9	-	TRBJ1-3	TGTGCCAGCAGCTTCTTCAGGGGTAATGGAAACACCATATATTTT	CASSFFRGNGNTIYF
few	15	TRBV9	TRBD2	TRBJ2-1	TGTGCCAGCAGCGTAGTGTTAGCGGGCTCCGAAGAGCAGTTCTTC	CASSVVLAGSEEQFF
-	15	TRBV7-3	TRBD2	TRBJ2-2	TGTGCCAGCAGCTTAACACTAGCGGACACCGGGGAGCTGTTTTTT	CASSLTLADTGELFF
-	17	TRBV29-1	TRBD1	TRBJ2-5	TGCAGCGTTGAGTTGGTCGGGACAGGGGGCGCGGAGGAGACCCAGTACTTC	CSVELVGTGGAEETQYF
-	15	TRBV6-5	-	TRBJ2-7	TGTGCCAGCAGTTACTCGATAGGGCTTCCCTACGAGCAGTACTTC	CASSYSIGLPYEQYF
few	14	TRBV19	-	TRBJ2-7	TGTGCCAGTAGTATAGTACGGACTTCCTACGAGCAGTACTTC	CASSIVRTSYEQYF
-	16	TRBV9	TRBD2	TRBJ2-1	TGTGCCAGCAGCGTAGGGTCCGGGAGGGCCTACAATGAGCAGTTCTTC	CASSVGSGRAYNEQFF
-	12	TRBV25-1	-	TRBJ2-1	TGTGCCAGCAGTGTCCTATACAATGAGCAGTTCTTC	CASSVLYNEQFF
-	15	TRBV6-6	TRBD1	TRBJ2-7	TGTGCCAGCAGTTACCCCGGCAGGGGGCTGAACGAGCAGTACTTC	CASSYPGRGLNEQYF
-	16	TRBV15	TRBD1	TRBJ1-2	TGTGCCACCAGCAGAGATCAGGGGGGAACTAACTATGGCTACACCTTC	CATSRDQGGTNYGYTF
-	15	TRBV6-6	-	TRBJ1-3	TGTGCCAGCAGTTACTCGGGGAGCTCTGGAAACACCATATATTTT	CASSYSGSSGNTIYF
-	20	TRBV5-4	TRBD2	TRBJ2-7	TGTGCCAGCAGCCTTGGCTTTTGGAGACCGGGACTAGAAGAGGGTCACGAGCAGTACTTC	CASSLGFWRPGLEEGHEQYF
-	15	TRBV29-1	-	TRBJ1-2	TGCAGCGTTGAAGAATGGGGCTTGGGCGATTATGGCTACACCTTC	CSVEEWGLGDYGYTF
-	16	TRBV6-5	-	TRBJ1-2	TGTGCCAGCAGTTACCGTTTAGTGGGCCCTAACTATGGCTACACCTTC	CASSYRLVGPNYGYTF
-	17	TRBV14	-	TRBJ2-2	TGTGCCAGCAGCCACTTCCGCGGGACACCGAACACCGGGGAGCTGTTTTTT	CASSHFRGTPNTGELFF
-	13	TRBV6-6	-	TRBJ1-2	TGTGCCAGCTTCCTTGACGTCATCTATGGCTACACCTTC	CASFLDVIYGYTF
-	15	TRBV9	-	TRBJ1-1	TGTGCCAGCAGCGTAGGCGGGCTACCGAACGGGGAAGCTTTCTTT	CASSVGGLPNGEAFF
once	16	TRBV9	TRBD1	TRBJ1-1	TGTGCCAGCAGCCCGCGGACAGGGATAGGGAACACTGAAGCTTTCTTT	CASSPRTGIGNTEAFF
few	13	TRBV7-8	-	TRBJ2-7	TGTGCCAGCAGCTTGGACGCTACCTACGAGCAGTACTTC	CASSLDATYEQYF
-	17	TRBV9	-	TRBJ2-3	TGTGCCAGCAGCGTAGAGGAGGGGGGCGGGGTCACAGATACGCAGTATTTT	CASSVEEGGGVTDTQYF
-	14	TRBV6-1	TRBD1	TRBJ1-6	TGTGCCAGCAGTGGACAGGGTATTAATTCACCCCTCCACTTT	CASSGQGINSPLHF
once	15	TRBV10-3	-	TRBJ1-1	TGTGCCATCAGTGGGGCAGGGTATCTGAACACTGAAGCTTTCTTT	CAISGAGYLNTEAFF
-	15	TRBV4-2	-	TRBJ1-1	TGTGCCAGCAGCCAAGCACCGGATGGGAGAGCTGAAGCTTTCTTT	CASSQAPDGRAEAFF
few	14	TRBV7-3	TRBD1	TRBJ2-7	TGTGCCAGCAGCCTACAGGGGAGCTCCTACGAGCAGTACTTC	CASSLQGSSYEQYF
-	16	TRBV7-9	-	TRBJ2-2	TGTGCCAGCAGAACCATACAGGGCCCGAACACCGGGGAGCTGTTTTTT	CASRTIQGPNTGELFF
-	14	TRBV19	-	TRBJ1-2	TGTGCCAGTAGTATACGGGGGGTTAACTATGGCTACACCTTC	CASSIRGVNYGYTF
-	14	TRBV5-1	-	TRBJ2-7	TGCGCCAGCAGCTGGCGGGGCGCGGGGTACGAGCAGTACTTC	CASSWRGAGYEQYF
-	11	TRBV11-2	-	TRBJ1-4	TGTGCCAGCAGCTTGCTCGGAAAACTGTTTTTT	CASSLLGKLFF
-	15	TRBV7-9	-	TRBJ2-7	TGTGCCAGCAGCCGCGGACAGTACACGCCATACGAGCAGTACTTC	CASSRGQYTPYEQYF
-	15	TRBV7-7	TRBD1	TRBJ2-7	TGTGCCAGCAGCGCTGGACAGGGGGGTGCCTACGAGCAGTACTTC	CASSAGQGGAYEQYF
-	14	TRBV21-1	-	TRBJ2-7	TGTGCCAGCCAAGGTAGCGGGAGACCCTACGAGCAGTACTTC	CASQGSGRPYEQYF
-	13	TRBV27	TRBD1	TRBJ1-2	TGTGCCAGCCCCCTCAGGGGGCGCGATGGCTACACCTTC	CASPLRGRDGYTF
once	16	TRBV7-3	-	TRBJ2-1	TGTGCCAGCAGCTTAACGGGGGGAGTGGCCTACAATGAGCAGTTCTTC	CASSLTGGVAYNEQFF
-	16	TRBV7-6	TRBD1	TRBJ2-3	TGTGCCAGCAGCTTAGCCGTCGGCAGGGGGCCGGATACGCAGTATTTT	CASSLAVGRGPDTQYF
-	15	TRBV28	TRBD1	TRBJ1-5	TGTGCCAGCAGTCCGTACAGGGGTAGCAATCAGCCCCAGCATTTT	CASSPYRGSNQPQHF
-	16	TRBV7-9	-	TRBJ1-1	TGTGCCAGCAGGTCGGGACACCTTTTCTCGAACACTGAAGCTTTCTTT	CASRSGHLFSNTEAFF
-	15	TRBV6-5	-	TRBJ2-5	TGTGCCAGCAGTTACTCGGGGGCGAGTTTCGAGACCCAGTACTTC	CASSYSGASFETQYF
few	13	TRBV6-6	-	TRBJ1-3	TGTGCCAGCAGTCTGACAGAAGGAAACACCATATATTTT	CASSLTEGNTIYF
-	19	TRBV7-6	TRBD1	TRBJ2-6	TGTGCCAGCAGCCGCCAGGGACAGGGGATATCCTCTGGGGCCAACGTCCTGACTTTC	CASSRQGQGISSGANVLTF
-	16	TRBV7-2	TRBD2	TRBJ2-7	TGTGCCAGCAGTCCACTCCCGGGACTAGCGAGTTACGAGCAGTACTTC	CASSPLPGLASYEQYF
few	15	TRBV27	-	TRBJ1-1	TGTGCCAGCAGTTTATCTGGGGGGACGTTGACTGAAGCTTTCTTT	CASSLSGGTLTEAFF
-	16	TRBV7-9	TRBD2	TRBJ2-1	TGTGCCAGCAGCTTAGTGGCTAGCGGGAGGGTACATGAGCAGTTCTTC	CASSLVASGRVHEQFF
few	14	TRBV5-1	-	TRBJ2-2	TGCGCCAGCAGCTTGGGAACAGCGGCCGGGGAGCTGTTTTTT	CASSLGTAAGELFF
-	19	TRBV5-1	TRBD1	TRBJ2-3	TGCGCCAGCAGCTTCCGGGACAGGGGGCGCGTAGGTAGCACAGATACGCAGTATTTT	CASSFRDRGRVGSTDTQYF
-	17	TRBV7-6	-	TRBJ2-1	TGTGCCAGCAGCTTAGGAGGGGCTACCTCAGGATACAATGAGCAGTTCTTC	CASSLGGATSGYNEQFF
-	14	TRBV4-1	-	TRBJ1-5	TGCGCCAGCAGCCAAAGTATTAGCAATCAGCCCCAGCATTTT	CASSQSISNQPQHF
-	17	TRBV7-5	-	TRBJ2-7	TGTGTCAGAAGCTTAGCGAGGACTAGCGGGAGCTCCTACGAGCAGTACTTC	CVRSLARTSGSSYEQYF
-	15	TRBV19	-	TRBJ1-1	TGTGCCAGTACCAATCGACCCCGAAGCGGGACTGAAGCTTTCTTT	CASTNRPRSGTEAFF
-	13	TRBV29-1	-	TRBJ2-1	TGCAGTGGCTTTAATGCGGCTTACAATGAGCAGTTCTTC	CSGFNAAYNEQFF
-	12	TRBV29-1	TRBD1	TRBJ2-5	TGCAGCGTCAGGCAGGGGGCGGAGACCCAGTACTTC	CSVRQGAETQYF
-	16	TRBV7-6	-	TRBJ2-1	TGTGCCAGCAGCTTAGCCCCGGGAAGCTCCTACAATGAGCAGTTCTTC	CASSLAPGSSYNEQFF
-	14	TRBV27	-	TRBJ2-5	TGTGCCAGCAGTTTAGGTACAGGTGTCGAGACCCAGTACTTC	CASSLGTGVETQYF
few	13	TRBV2	TRBD1	TRBJ2-7	TGTGCCAGCATGACAGGGTTTCCCTACGAGCAGTACTTC	CASMTGFPYEQYF